The sample holds a few counts of the clone carrying this TCR beta chain. As yet, its antigen is unknown. The data are from a study of T cells in Graves' hyperthyroidism and ophthalmopathy. The study, taken as a whole, reports: Blood held most thyroid clonotypes expanded above 0.001 frequency. Using 13 V-J features, a model discriminated ophthalmopathy from stable hyperthyroidism.

This CDR3 has 15 amino acids. Germline V lookup: CDR1 MDHEN, CDR2 SYDVKM. V shed 1 base and J shed 2 bases, with 6 bases lying between them. RNA transcripts yielded amplified TCR beta CDR3 regions. RT-PCR in the first round (using the HTBI primer set) targeted the TCR CDR3. Via MiXCR, TCRdb re-called the multiplex PCR reads, giving one row per CDR3 protein. The sample records approximately 400,000 distinct CDR3 sequences, over 12% being singletons. Diagnosing involved the use of clinical symptoms, serum thyroxine and TRAb, thyroid ultrasound and orbital computed tomography. This sample holds PBMCs from approximately 10 ml fresh peripheral blood.

Sequencing was carried out using blood. This receptor was identified in a man aged 50-60 years with Graves' ophthalmopathy. J is TRBJ2-6 and V is TRBV28, with no clear D. The CDR3 DNA follows: TGTGCCAGCAGTTTATTCCACCCTGGGGCCAACGTCCTGACTTTC. This sequence encodes CASSLFHPGANVLTF.